This TCR beta chain derives from a study of CD8 T cells in ankylosing spondylitis (dated by TCRdb to 2015 to 2018). Concerning the study at large: The study profiled T cell receptor beta repertoires in healthy donors and ankylosing spondylitis patients to find disease-linked TCR variants. In total, the full study cohort was made up of 110 or so healthy donors and 25 ankylosing spondylitis patients. Peripheral blood was sampled, and synovial fluid was additionally collected from ankylosing spondylitis patients.

A remark on this clonotype: Its antigen is not yet known. No base-level quality is on record; no much larger clone is a single base apart.

There are 13 amino acids in the CDR3, from cysteine to phenylalanine inclusive. Here the CDR3 DNA is all that survives: 39 bases in frame from base 1. V is reduced by 5 bases and J by 5 bases, leaving a spacing of 10 bases between them. The germline V gene encodes CDR1 SEHNR and CDR2 FQNEAQ (reference sequence). Sequenced using an Illumina HiSeq 2500. TCR beta libraries were prepared by quantitative 5'-RACE with molecular barcodes. The original pipeline was this. A new computational method, built on a probabilistic model of VDJ rearrangement, was used to identify disease-linked TCR variants. TCRdb trimmed the raw reads at Q25, called clones with MiXCR and kept productive beta chains. Entries are consolidated by CDR3 protein sequence, retaining the most common genes and DNA. TCRdb, rather than the study authors, made the V and J calls. The sample table holds 330,000 or so distinct CDR3 sequences, of which roughly 8% were seen once. The ten biggest clones cover more than 14% of the sample.

Here is what the overall study found, with its caveats: Some motif variants were previously reported in synovial fluid and blood of reactive arthritis patients, suggesting common disease-initiation mechanisms. A CD8+ phenotype was shown by the disease-linked clones, which were found at relatively low frequencies in peripheral blood. A TCR beta motif made up of seven or eight highly homologous amino acid variants appeared to be characteristic of blood from ankylosing spondylitis patients. Significant enrichment of the disease-linked clones was reported in matched synovial fluid samples from ankylosing spondylitis patients.

The sample consisted of blood, either unsorted or a sorted T cell fraction (not recorded which). The sequence was obtained from a male donor with ankylosing spondylitis. The V gene is TRBV7-9 and the J gene is TRBJ2-1; the D gene is possibly TRBD2, with 5 bases matching. CDR3 protein: CASSITGNNEQFF. The DNA sequence follows: TGTGCCAGCAGCATTACGGGGAACAATGAGCAGTTCTTC.